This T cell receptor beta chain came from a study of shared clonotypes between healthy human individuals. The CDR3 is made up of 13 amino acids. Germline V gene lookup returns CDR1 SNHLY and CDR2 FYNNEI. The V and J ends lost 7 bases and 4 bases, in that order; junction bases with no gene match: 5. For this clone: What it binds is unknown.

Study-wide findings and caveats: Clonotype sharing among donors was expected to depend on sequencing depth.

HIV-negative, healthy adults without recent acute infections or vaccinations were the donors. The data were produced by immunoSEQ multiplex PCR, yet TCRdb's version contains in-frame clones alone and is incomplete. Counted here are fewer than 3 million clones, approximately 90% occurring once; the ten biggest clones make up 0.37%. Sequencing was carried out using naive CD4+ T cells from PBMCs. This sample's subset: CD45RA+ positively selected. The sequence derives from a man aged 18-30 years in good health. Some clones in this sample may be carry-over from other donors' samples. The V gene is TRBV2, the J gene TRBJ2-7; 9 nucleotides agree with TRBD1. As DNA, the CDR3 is TGTGCCAGCAACCGACAGGGGGGGTACGAGCAGTACTTC. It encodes CASNRQGGYEQYF.